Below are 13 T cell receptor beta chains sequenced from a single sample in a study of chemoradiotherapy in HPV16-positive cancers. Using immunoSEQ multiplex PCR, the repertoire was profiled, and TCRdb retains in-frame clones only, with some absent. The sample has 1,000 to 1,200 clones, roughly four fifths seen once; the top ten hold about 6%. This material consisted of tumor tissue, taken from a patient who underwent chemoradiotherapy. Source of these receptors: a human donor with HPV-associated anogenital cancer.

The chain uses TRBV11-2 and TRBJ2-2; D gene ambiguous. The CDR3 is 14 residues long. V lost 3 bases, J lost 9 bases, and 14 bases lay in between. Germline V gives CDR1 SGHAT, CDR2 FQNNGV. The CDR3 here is CASSLPQIHRELFF. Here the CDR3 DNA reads TGTGCCAGCAGCTTGCCCCAAATTCACCGGGAGCTGTTTTTT.

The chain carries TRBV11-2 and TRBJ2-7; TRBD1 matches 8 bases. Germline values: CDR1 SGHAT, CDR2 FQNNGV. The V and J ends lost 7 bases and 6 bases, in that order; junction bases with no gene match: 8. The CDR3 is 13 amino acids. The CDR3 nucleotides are TGTGCCAGCAACGGACAGGGAGTAGGCGAGCAGTACTTC. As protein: CASNGQGVGEQYF.

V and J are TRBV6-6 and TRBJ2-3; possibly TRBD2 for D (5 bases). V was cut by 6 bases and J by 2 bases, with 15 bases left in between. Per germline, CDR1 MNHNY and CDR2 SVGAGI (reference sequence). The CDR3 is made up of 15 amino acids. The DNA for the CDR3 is TGTGCCAGCAGCGGGGAGATACTGACCACAGATACGCAGTATTTT. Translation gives CASSGEILTTDTQYF.

CDR3 protein: CASSELSNQPQHF. The CDR3 nucleotides are TGTGCCAGCAGTGAACTTAGCAATCAGCCCCAGCATTTT. The chain recombines TRBV6-1 with TRBJ1-5; no definite D call. V was pared by 2 bases and J by 0 bases, with 2 bases between. Germline V gene sequence: CDR1 MNHNS, CDR2 SASEGT. The CDR3 is made up of 13 amino acids.

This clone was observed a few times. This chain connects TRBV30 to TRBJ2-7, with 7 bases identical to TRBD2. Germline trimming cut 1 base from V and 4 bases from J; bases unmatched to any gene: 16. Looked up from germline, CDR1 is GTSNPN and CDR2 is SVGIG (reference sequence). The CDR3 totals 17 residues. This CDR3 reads CAWSEDRLAAFTYEQYV. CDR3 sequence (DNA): TGTGCCTGGAGTGAAGATAGACTAGCCGCATTTACTTACGAGCAGTACGTC.

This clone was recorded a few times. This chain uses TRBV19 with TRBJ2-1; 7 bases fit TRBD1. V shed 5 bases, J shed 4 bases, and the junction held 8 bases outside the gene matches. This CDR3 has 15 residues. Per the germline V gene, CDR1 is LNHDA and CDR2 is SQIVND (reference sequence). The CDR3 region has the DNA TGTGCCAGTAGTCCCCCTGACAGGGTTTACAATGAGCAGTTCTTC. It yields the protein CASSPPDRVYNEQFF.

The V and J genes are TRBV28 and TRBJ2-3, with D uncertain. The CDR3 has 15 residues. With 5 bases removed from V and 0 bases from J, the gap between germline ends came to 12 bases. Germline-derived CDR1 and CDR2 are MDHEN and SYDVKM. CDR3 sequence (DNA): TGTGCCAGCAGTAAGTCGGAGACTAGCACAGATACGCAGTATTTT. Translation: CASSKSETSTDTQYF.

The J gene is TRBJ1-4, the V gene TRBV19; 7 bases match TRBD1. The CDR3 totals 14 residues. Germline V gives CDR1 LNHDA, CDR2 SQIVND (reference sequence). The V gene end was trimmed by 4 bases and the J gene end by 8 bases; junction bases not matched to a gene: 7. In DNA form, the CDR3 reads TGTGCCAGTAGTAGTAGACAGGGTCGAGAAAAACTGTTTTTT. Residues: CASSSRQGREKLFF.

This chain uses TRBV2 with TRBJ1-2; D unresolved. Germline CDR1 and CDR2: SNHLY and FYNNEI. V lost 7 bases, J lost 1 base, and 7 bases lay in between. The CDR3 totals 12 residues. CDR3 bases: TGTGCCAGCACTAGACTTAACTATGGCTACACCTTC. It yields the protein CASTRLNYGYTF.

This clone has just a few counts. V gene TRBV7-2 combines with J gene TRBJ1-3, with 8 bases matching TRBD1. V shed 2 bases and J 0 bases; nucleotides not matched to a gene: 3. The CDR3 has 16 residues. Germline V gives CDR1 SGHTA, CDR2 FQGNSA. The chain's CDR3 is CASSLTGGGSGNTIYF. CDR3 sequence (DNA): TGTGCCAGCAGCTTAACAGGGGGTGGCTCTGGAAACACCATATATTTT. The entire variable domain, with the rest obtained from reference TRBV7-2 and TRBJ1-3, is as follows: GAGVSQSPSNKVTEKGKDVELRCDPISGHTALYWYRQSLGQGLEFLIYFQGNSAPDKSGLPSDRFSAERTGGSVSTLTIQRTQQEDSAVYLCASSLTGGGSGNTIYFGEGSWLTVV.

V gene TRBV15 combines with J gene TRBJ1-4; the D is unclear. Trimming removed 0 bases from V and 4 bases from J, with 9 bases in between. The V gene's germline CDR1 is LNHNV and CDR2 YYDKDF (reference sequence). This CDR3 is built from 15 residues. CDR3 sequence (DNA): TGTGCCACCAGCAGAGAACGACACCTTAATGAAAAACTGTTTTTT. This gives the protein CATSRERHLNEKLFF.

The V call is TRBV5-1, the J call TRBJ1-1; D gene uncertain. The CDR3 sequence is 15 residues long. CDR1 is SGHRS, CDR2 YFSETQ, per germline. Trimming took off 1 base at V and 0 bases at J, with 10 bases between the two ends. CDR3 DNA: TGCGCCAGCAGCTTGAGGGAACAACTGAACACTGAAGCTTTCTTT. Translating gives CASSLREQLNTEAFF.

The CDR3 sequence: CSAHRTGVQFF. CDR3 bases: TGCAGTGCCCACCGGACAGGGGTGCAGTTCTTC. V gene TRBV20-1 combines with J gene TRBJ2-1; 9 bases are a match to TRBD1. Germline-derived CDR1 and CDR2 are DFQATT and SNEGSKA (reference sequence). The CDR3 consists of 11 residues. The J segment lost 12 bases and the V segment lost 6 bases, leaving 6 bases of the junction unmatched.